Shown below are 18 T cell receptor beta chains from a single sample sequenced in a study of cytomegalovirus exposure and HLA in healthy donors. This table comes from immunoSEQ multiplex PCR, and its TCRdb copy is limited to in-frame clones, with some not included. The sample lists some 260,000 clones; roughly 87% were seen once. The sequenced sample was PBMCs. Source of these receptors: a man aged 18-30 years in good health and CMV-seropositive.

The chain uses TRBV28 and TRBJ1-5; tentative D call: TRBD1 (5 bases). The V gene lost 6 bases and the J gene lost 7 bases, with 16 bases spanning the gap. The germline V gene has CDR1 MDHEN and CDR2 SYDVKM. CDR3 length equals 14 residues. CDR3 DNA: TGTGCCAGCAGCCACCCCCAGGGTGGCCAGCCCCAGCATTTT. This gives the protein CASSHPQGGQPQHF.

The CDR3 is CASSAEQGFDEQYF. The CDR3 bases are TGTGCCAGCAGTGCCGAACAGGGGTTCGACGAGCAGTACTTC. V and J are TRBV6-5 and TRBJ2-7; 7 bases match TRBD1. V shed 5 bases and J 5 bases; nucleotides not matched to a gene: 9. This CDR3 is 14 amino acids long. Germline CDR1 is MNHEY and CDR2 is SVGAGI.

This chain connects TRBV15 to TRBJ1-4; TRBD1 matches at 9 bases. The CDR3 is 14 residues long. The V segment lost 6 bases and the J segment 5 bases; nucleotides outside the gene matches: 4. Germline V lookup: CDR1 LNHNV, CDR2 YYDKDF (reference sequence). In nucleotides, the CDR3 is TGTGCCACCAGGAGGGACAGGGCAAATGAAAAACTGTTTTTT. It codes for CATRRDRANEKLFF.

Written as DNA, the CDR3 is TGTGCCAGCAGCTTGTCAGGGCCTGGAAACACCATATATTTT. It codes for CASSLSGPGNTIYF. The chain recombines TRBV5-7 with TRBJ1-3; a weak D match, TRBD1 (5 bases). TRBV5-7 is an open reading frame, and its role is uncertain. This CDR3 region has 14 residues. Trimming shortened V by 1 base and J by 2 bases, and 7 bases separated the two germline ends.

The rearrangement joins TRBV11-2 to TRBJ2-5; tentatively, D is TRBD2 (5 bases). This CDR3 has 15 amino acids. Germline lookup yields CDR1 SGHAT and CDR2 FQNNGV. Trimming stripped 0 bases from V and 8 bases from J, with 16 bases between. The CDR3 region is CASSLDGLIRGTQYF. DNA for the CDR3: TGTGCCAGCAGCTTAGATGGGCTGATCCGGGGAACCCAGTACTTC.

The chain carries TRBV2 and TRBJ1-1; 9 bases fit TRBD1. Trimming cost V 2 bases and J 2 bases; bases outside gene matches: 6. Germline assignment: CDR1 SNHLY and CDR2 FYNNEI. The CDR3 runs to 16 residues. The DNA of the CDR3 is TGTGCCAGCAGTGAACAGGGACAGGGCGCTAACACTGAAGCTTTCTTT. It encodes CASSEQGQGANTEAFF.

The chain joins TRBV4-1 to TRBJ2-7, with D possibly being TRBD1 or TRBD2 (5 bases each). There are 16 residues in the CDR3. Per the germline V gene, CDR1 is MGHRA and CDR2 is YSYEKL. Trimming removed 0 bases at V and 4 bases at J, with 16 bases between. CDR3 nucleotide sequence: TGCGCCAGCAGCCAAGAGCCGGGGCCCGCCTTATACGAGCAGTACTTC. Protein: CASSQEPGPALYEQYF.

This chain uses TRBV4-1 with TRBJ2-5; 7 positions match TRBD1. V trimming: 3 bases; J trimming: 1 base; junction bases outside the gene matches: 8. The CDR3 has 16 residues. Germline CDR1 reads MGHRA; CDR2 reads YSYEKL. In DNA form, the CDR3 reads TGCGCCAGCAGCCAGCCATCGACAGGGACCCAAGAGACCCAGTACTTC. Protein: CASSQPSTGTQETQYF.

The rearrangement joins TRBV4-2 to TRBJ2-7; D is undetermined. CDR1 is LGHNA, CDR2 YNFKEQ, per germline. CDR3 length equals 14 residues. V lost 2 bases, J lost 3 bases, and 11 bases lay in between. CDR3 residues: CASSQPHLNYEQYF. The DNA of the CDR3 is TGTGCCAGCAGCCAACCGCACCTTAACTACGAGCAGTACTTC.

This sequence joins TRBV19 and TRBJ2-6, with TRBD1 matching over 9 bases. CDR1 and CDR2 (germline): LNHDA, SQIVND (reference sequence). With 6 bases clipped from V and 13 bases from J, the junction kept 13 bases outside the gene matches. This CDR3 is 15 amino acids long. The CDR3 DNA sequence: TGTGCCAGTAGGCCCACGTCGGACAGGGGTTGGGTCCTGACTTTC. Translation: CASRPTSDRGWVLTF.

The chain has TRBV7-2 and TRBJ2-7, with 9 positions matching TRBD2. The CDR3 is 15 amino acids. The trim removed 10 bases at V and 0 bases at J, leaving 10 bases unmatched. CDR1 and CDR2 (germline): SGHTA, FQGNSA. This CDR3 is CATNAFSGSSYEQYF. The CDR3 bases are TGTGCCACCAACGCCTTTAGCGGGAGCTCCTACGAGCAGTACTTC. The whole variable domain, filled in from reference TRBV7-2 and TRBJ2-7, reads GAGVSQSPSNKVTEKGKDVELRCDPISGHTALYWYRQSLGQGLEFLIYFQGNSAPDKSGLPSDRFSAERTGGSVSTLTIQRTQQEDSAVYLCATNAFSGSSYEQYFGPGTRLTVT.

This clone was seen once. The chain combines TRBV2 with TRBJ1-5; D is undetermined. This CDR3 has 14 residues. Germline V lookup: CDR1 SNHLY, CDR2 FYNNEI. V lost 1 base, J lost 4 bases, and 8 bases lay in between. This chain's CDR3 is CASSEVGGNQPQHF. CDR3 nucleotide sequence: TGTGCCAGCAGTGAAGTCGGAGGGAATCAGCCCCAGCATTTT.

The chain couples TRBV27 to TRBJ2-5; no definite D call. The CDR3 has 13 residues. Germline CDR1 MNHEY, CDR2 SMNVEV (reference sequence). The V end was cut by 2 bases, the J end by 4 bases, with 8 bases between. CDR3 nucleotide sequence: TGTGCCAGCAGTTTAATGGTTTCAGAGACCCAGTACTTC. This codes for CASSLMVSETQYF.

The chain carries TRBV7-6 and TRBJ2-5; TRBD2 is a possible D gene (5 bases). Germline values: CDR1 SGHVS, CDR2 FNYEAQ. This CDR3 has 15 amino acids. Trimming left V 4 bases short and J 0 bases short, with 12 bases between. The CDR3 spells CASSYRPGNQETQYF. The CDR3 DNA reads TGTGCCAGCAGCTACCGACCGGGAAACCAAGAGACCCAGTACTTC.

The chain combines TRBV6-5 with TRBJ2-3; D not certain. In germline, CDR1 is MNHEY, CDR2 SVGAGI. The CDR3 has 14 residues. The V and J ends lost 6 bases and 0 bases respectively, with 10 bases between them. CDR3 protein: CASRLGFSTDTQYF. CDR3 nucleotides: TGTGCCAGCAGGCTAGGGTTTAGCACAGATACGCAGTATTTT.

This clone was detected a few times. This sequence joins TRBV30 and TRBJ2-7, with D unresolved. V dropped 2 bases and J dropped 4 bases, with 12 bases sitting between them. The CDR3 runs to 13 residues. The V gene's germline CDR1 is GTSNPN and CDR2 SVGIG (reference sequence). CDR3 coding DNA: TGTGCCTGGAGTCCCCAAGACCGTTACGAGCAGTACTTC. Its translation is CAWSPQDRYEQYF.

V and J are TRBV6-1 and TRBJ2-2, with 13 bases fitting TRBD2. CDR1 is MNHNS, CDR2 SASEGT, per germline. The CDR3 loop spans 14 amino acids. J was trimmed by 4 bases and V by 11 bases; bases with no gene match: 4. CDR3 protein: CAGLAGDVTGELFF. Written as DNA, the CDR3 is TGTGCCGGACTAGCGGGAGATGTCACCGGGGAGCTGTTTTTT.

This chain connects TRBV6-1 to TRBJ2-2; unclear D gene. Trimming cost V 4 bases and J 1 base, with 7 bases left between them. There are 14 residues in the CDR3. Germline lookup yields CDR1 MNHNS and CDR2 SASEGT. The CDR3 loop is CASSALVNTGELFF. CDR3 bases: TGTGCCAGCAGTGCATTGGTGAACACCGGGGAGCTGTTTTTT.